The T cell receptor beta chain under discussion was sequenced for a study of molecular identifiers for immune sequencing clone quantification. TCRdb independently ran MiXCR on the PCR reads; one entry per CDR3 protein. Found here are 550,000 to 750,000 distinct CDR3 sequences, nearly 20% of them singletons; the top ten hold roughly 0.9%. With 10%, 30% or 50% of RNA, about 20,000 to 1,100,000 naive CD8 T cells were sequenced. A CD8+CD4-CCR7+CD45RA+ phenotype served as the sorting definition for naive CD8 T cells. At least ten counts were recorded for this clonotype. Specimen: naive CD8+ T cells from blood, with Jurkat cell RNA spiked in. Subset specified: FACS-sorted CD8+CD4-CCR7+CD45RA+ naive T cells. This receptor was obtained from a human donor in good health. Some libraries in this study had Jurkat cell RNA spiked in.

The CDR3 sequence: CASSLIAGGAVDTQYF. For the CDR3, the DNA is TGTGCCAGCAGCTTAATTGCCGGGGGGGCAGTAGATACGCAGTATTTT. The chain uses TRBV7-2 and TRBJ2-3, with 8 bases aligning to TRBD2. Trimming took 2 bases from V and 5 from J; bases not matched to a gene: 9. Germline V gene data show CDR1 as SGHTA and CDR2 as FQGNSA. The CDR3 spans 16 residues.